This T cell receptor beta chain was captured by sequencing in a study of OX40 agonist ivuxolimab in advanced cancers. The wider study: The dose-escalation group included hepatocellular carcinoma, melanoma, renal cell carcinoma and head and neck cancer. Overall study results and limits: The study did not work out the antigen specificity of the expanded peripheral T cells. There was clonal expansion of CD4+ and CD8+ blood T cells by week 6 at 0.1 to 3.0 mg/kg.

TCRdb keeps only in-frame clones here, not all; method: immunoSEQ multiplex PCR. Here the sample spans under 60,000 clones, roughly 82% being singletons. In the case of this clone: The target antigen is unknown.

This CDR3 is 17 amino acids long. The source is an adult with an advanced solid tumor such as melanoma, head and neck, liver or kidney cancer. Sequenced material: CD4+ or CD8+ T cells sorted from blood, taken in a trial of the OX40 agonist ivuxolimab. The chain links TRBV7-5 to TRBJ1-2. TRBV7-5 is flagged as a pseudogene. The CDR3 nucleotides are TGTGCCAGAAAATCATTAGGCAGCGAATTCAACGTCTATGGCTACACCTTC. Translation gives CARKSLGSEFNVYGYTF.